This T cell receptor beta chain was sequenced during a study of tissue T cells after allogeneic stem cell transplantation. Whole-study context: Viable blood and marrow gave sorted CD3+ T cells if numbers allowed. Points from the study as a whole: In patients and mice, blood and spleen missed much of tissue repertoire. Few T cell clones were shared across patients, but motif clusters showed tissue-specific shared signatures. Which tissue TCRs were alloreactive or antigen-specific was not determined. Some clones might be persisting host cells.

A word on this clone: Its target is not known.

TCRdb's copy holds only in-frame clones and misses some; the assay was immunoSEQ multiplex PCR. The sample shows 25,000 or so clones, roughly 89% of them seen only once. CDR3 length: 17 amino acids. Trimming cost V 0 bases and J 0 bases, with 15 bases left between them. Germline CDR1 reads SGHRS; CDR2 reads YFSETQ. The TCR was taken from a male donor aged 60 or over who later had graft-versus-host disease after an allogeneic stem cell transplant. The source material was blood, sampled before transplantation. The chain uses TRBV5-1 and TRBJ2-5; a possible D gene is TRBD1 (6 bases). The CDR3 sequence: CASSLGTGQPYQETQYF. CDR3 nucleotide sequence: TGCGCCAGCAGCTTGGGCACAGGGCAACCCTACCAAGAGACCCAGTACTTC. The variable domain in full, completed from reference TRBV5-1 and TRBJ2-5, reads KAGVTQTPRYLIKTRGQQVTLSCSPISGHRSVSWYQQTPGQGLQFLFEYFSETQRNKGNFPGRFSGRQFSNSRSEMNVSTLELGDSALYLCASSLGTGQPYQETQYFGPGTRLLVL.